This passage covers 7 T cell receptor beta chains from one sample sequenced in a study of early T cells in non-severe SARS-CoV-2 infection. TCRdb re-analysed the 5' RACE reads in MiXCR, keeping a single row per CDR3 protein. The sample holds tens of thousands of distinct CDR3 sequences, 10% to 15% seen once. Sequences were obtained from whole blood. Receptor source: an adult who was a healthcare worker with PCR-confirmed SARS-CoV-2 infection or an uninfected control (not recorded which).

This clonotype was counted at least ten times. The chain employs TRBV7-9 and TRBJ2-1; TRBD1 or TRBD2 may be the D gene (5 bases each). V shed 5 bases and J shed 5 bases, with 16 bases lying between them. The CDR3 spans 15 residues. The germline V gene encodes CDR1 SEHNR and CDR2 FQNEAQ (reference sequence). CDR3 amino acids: CASSPGTNFDNEQFF. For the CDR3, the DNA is TGTGCCAGCAGCCCCGGGACCAATTTTGACAATGAGCAGTTCTTC.

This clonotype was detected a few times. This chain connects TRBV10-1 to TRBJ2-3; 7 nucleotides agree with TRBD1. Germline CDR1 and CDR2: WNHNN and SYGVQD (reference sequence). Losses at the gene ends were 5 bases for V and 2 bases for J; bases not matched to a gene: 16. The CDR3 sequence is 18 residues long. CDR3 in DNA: TGCGCCAGCAGTACCGGGACCCGACAGGGAAAAGTCACAGATACGCAGTATTTT. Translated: CASSTGTRQGKVTDTQYF.

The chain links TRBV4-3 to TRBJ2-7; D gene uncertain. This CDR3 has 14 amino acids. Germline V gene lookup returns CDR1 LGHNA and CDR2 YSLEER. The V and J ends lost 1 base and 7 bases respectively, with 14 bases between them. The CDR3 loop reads CASSQARPSLEQYF. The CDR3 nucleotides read TGCGCCAGCAGCCAAGCTCGCCCCTCTTTAGAGCAGTACTTC.

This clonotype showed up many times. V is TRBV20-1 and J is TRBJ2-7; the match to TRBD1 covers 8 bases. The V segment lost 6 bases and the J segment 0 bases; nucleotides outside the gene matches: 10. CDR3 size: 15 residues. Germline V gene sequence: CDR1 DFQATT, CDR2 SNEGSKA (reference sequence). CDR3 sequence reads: CSARRPGTGSYEQYF. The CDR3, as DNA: TGCAGTGCGCGCCGCCCAGGGACAGGCTCCTACGAGCAGTACTTC.

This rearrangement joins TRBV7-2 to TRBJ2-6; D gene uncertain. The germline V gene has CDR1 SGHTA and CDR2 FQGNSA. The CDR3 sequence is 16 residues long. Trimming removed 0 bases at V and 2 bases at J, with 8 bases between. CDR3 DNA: TGTGCCAGCAGCTTAGCACGGGTCGCTGGGGCCAACGTCCTGACTTTC. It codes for CASSLARVAGANVLTF.

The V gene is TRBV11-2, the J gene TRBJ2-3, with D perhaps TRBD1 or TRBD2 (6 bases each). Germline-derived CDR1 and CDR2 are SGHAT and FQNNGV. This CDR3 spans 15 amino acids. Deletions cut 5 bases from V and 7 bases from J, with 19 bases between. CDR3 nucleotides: TGTGCCAGCAGCCCAGACCCCCGGGGGCGAAATACGCAGTATTTT. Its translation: CASSPDPRGRNTQYF.

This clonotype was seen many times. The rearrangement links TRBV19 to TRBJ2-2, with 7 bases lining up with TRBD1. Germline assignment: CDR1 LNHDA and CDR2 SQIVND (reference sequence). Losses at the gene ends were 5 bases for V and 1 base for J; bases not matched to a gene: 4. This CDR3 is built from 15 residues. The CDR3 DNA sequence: TGTGCCAGTAGTCCGGGACAGCAGAACACCGGGGAGCTGTTTTTT. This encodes CASSPGQQNTGELFF.